One sample yielded the 18 T cell receptor beta chains listed below, sequenced in a study of cytomegalovirus exposure and HLA in healthy donors. Primers: 60 Vbeta forward and 13 Jbeta reverse. The method was immunoSEQ multiplex PCR; TCRdb's version includes in-frame clones alone and lacks a portion of them. The data hold about 65,000 clones, with less than 65% observed a single time. Specimen: PBMCs. These receptors all stem from a man younger than 45 in good health and CMV-seronegative.

The chain joins TRBV25-1 to TRBJ2-2; weak D call: TRBD1 (7 bases). Germline CDR1 is MGHDK and CDR2 is SYGVNS. The CDR3 extends over 14 amino acids. V shed 8 bases and J shed 6 bases, with 16 bases lying between them. CDR3 sequence: CASGGTERAGELFF. The CDR3 DNA sequence: TGTGCCAGCGGAGGGACAGAGAGAGCCGGGGAGCTGTTTTTT.

The chain has TRBV7-2 and TRBJ2-7; 10 nucleotides match TRBD2. The CDR3 has 16 residues. Germline loops: CDR1 SGHTA, CDR2 FQGNSA. The V segment lost 5 bases and the J segment 2 bases; nucleotides outside the gene matches: 9. The chain's CDR3 is CASSRQAGGGAYEQYF. The CDR3 DNA is TGTGCCAGCAGCCGACAAGCGGGGGGGGGAGCCTACGAGCAGTACTTC. Drawing the rest from reference TRBV7-2 and TRBJ2-7, the complete variable domain is GAGVSQSPSNKVTEKGKDVELRCDPISGHTALYWYRQSLGQGLEFLIYFQGNSAPDKSGLPSDRFSAERTGGSVSTLTIQRTQQEDSAVYLCASSRQAGGGAYEQYFGPGTRLTVT.

With respect to this clone: Germline is not matched at one junction end, which may reflect a read error. This rearrangement joins TRBV4-2 to TRBJ2-7, with D perhaps matching TRBD1 (5 bases). Germline CDR1 LGHNA, CDR2 YNFKEQ. The CDR3 length is 14 residues. In DNA, the CDR3 is TGTGCCAGCAGCGAAGAAAGGGGTTCCTACGAGCAGTACTTC. Translated: CASSEERGSYEQYF.

In its sample, this clone was seen a few times. The J gene is TRBJ2-3, the V gene TRBV2, with D maybe TRBD2 (6 bases). This CDR3 has 14 residues. V shed 7 bases and J shed 1 base, with 12 bases lying between them. The germline CDR1 and CDR2 sequences are SNHLY and FYNNEI. The CDR3 coding sequence is TGTGCCAGCATAGTGGGGGGTGGCACAGATACGCAGTATTTT. It translates to CASIVGGGTDTQYF.

This chain joins TRBV7-6 and TRBJ2-5; TRBD2 aligns across 8 bases. This CDR3 region has 15 residues. V lost 4 bases, J lost 5 bases, and 9 bases stayed unmatched. Germline CDR1 SGHVS, CDR2 FNYEAQ. The CDR3 here is CASSSARGATETQYF. CDR3 bases: TGTGCCAGCAGCTCCGCGCGGGGGGCCACTGAGACCCAGTACTTC.

This chain links TRBV9 with TRBJ2-5, with 9 bases aligning to TRBD2. This CDR3 spans 15 amino acids. Germline values: CDR1 SGDLS, CDR2 YYNGEE. The junction had 7 bases not matched to a gene; V was cut back by 2 bases and J by 5 bases. The CDR3 protein is CASSVWRGGRETQYF. The CDR3 region has the DNA TGTGCCAGCAGCGTCTGGCGGGGGGGCCGGGAGACCCAGTACTTC.

The rearrangement uses TRBV5-6 and TRBJ2-5, with 8 nucleotides matching TRBD1. The CDR3 totals 14 residues. Trimming at V came to 4 bases and at J to 5 bases, leaving 7 bases not matched to a gene. Per the germline V gene, CDR1 is SGHDT and CDR2 is YYEEEE. DNA for the CDR3: TGTGCCAGCAGCCCCTGGACAGGGTGGGAGACCCAGTACTTC. This codes for CASSPWTGWETQYF.

The sample holds one count of this clone. The chain links TRBV27 to TRBJ2-1; D is ambiguous. Germline V CDR1 and CDR2: MNHEY, SMNVEV (reference sequence). The CDR3 covers 14 residues. The V end was cut by 6 bases, the J end by 0 bases, with 9 bases between. The CDR3 DNA reads TGTGCCAGCAGCGACTGGAGCTCCTACAATGAGCAGTTCTTC. It translates to CASSDWSSYNEQFF.

This clone was seen a few times. The chain carries TRBV18 and TRBJ2-1; D is undetermined. Trimming took 7 bases from V and 2 from J, leaving 9 bases between them. This CDR3 comprises 13 residues. Germline V lookup: CDR1 KGHSH, CDR2 LQKENI. CDR3 loop: CASLELAYNEQFF. The CDR3 nucleotides are TGTGCCAGCTTAGAGCTGGCCTACAATGAGCAGTTCTTC.

The genes are TRBV6-5 and TRBJ1-1; tentative D call: TRBD1 (6 bases). Germline values: CDR1 MNHEY, CDR2 SVGAGI. V was pared by 2 bases and J by 1 base, with 11 bases between. The CDR3 length is 15 residues. CDR3 amino acids: CASSYARTENTEAFF. The CDR3 bases are TGTGCCAGCAGTTACGCCAGGACAGAGAACACTGAAGCTTTCTTT.

The chain couples TRBV29-1 to TRBJ2-7; possibly TRBD1 for D (6 bases). Deletions cut 1 base from V and 2 bases from J, with 9 bases between. The germline V gene has CDR1 SQVTM and CDR2 ANQGSEA. The CDR3 has 13 residues. The chain's CDR3 is CSVEGTDAYEQYF. CDR3 DNA: TGCAGCGTTGAAGGGACAGATGCCTACGAGCAGTACTTC.

This clone was counted many times. The J gene is TRBJ2-7, the V gene TRBV6-1; 8 nucleotides agree with TRBD1. Losses at the gene ends were 6 bases for V and 3 bases for J; bases not matched to a gene: 10. This CDR3 contains 15 residues. Germline CDR1 reads MNHNS; CDR2 reads SASEGT. The CDR3 here is CASREIPGQDYEQYF. The CDR3 DNA reads as TGTGCCAGCAGGGAGATACCGGGACAGGACTACGAGCAGTACTTC.

V and J are TRBV29-1 and TRBJ2-3; possibly TRBD2 for D (7 bases). Germline V gives CDR1 SQVTM, CDR2 ANQGSEA. Trimming removed 5 bases at V and 1 base at J, with 13 bases between. The CDR3 is 14 amino acids. The CDR3 nucleotides are TGCAGCGTTTCTCGGGGGGCGGGCACAGATACGCAGTATTTT. It is translated as CSVSRGAGTDTQYF.

The genes are TRBV2 and TRBJ1-4, with TRBD1 matching 7 bases. The CDR3 spans 15 residues. Germline V gene data show CDR1 as SNHLY and CDR2 as FYNNEI. V lost 7 bases and J lost 7; bases outside the gene matches: 12. The CDR3 reads CASNSQGGGGEKLFF. CDR3 DNA: TGTGCCAGCAACTCCCAGGGGGGAGGAGGTGAAAAACTGTTTTTT.

The chain employs TRBV5-6 and TRBJ1-1; D may be TRBD1 (5 bases). The CDR3 extends over 13 amino acids. Trimming removed 4 bases at V and 1 base at J, with 8 bases between. CDR1 is SGHDT and CDR2 is YYEEEE in the germline V gene. CDR3 amino acids: CASSPTENTEAFF. CDR3 sequence (DNA): TGTGCCAGCAGCCCGACAGAGAACACTGAAGCTTTCTTT.

This clone appeared a single time. The gene calls are TRBV4-1 and TRBJ2-2; 10 bases are a match to TRBD2. Losses at the gene ends were 4 bases for V and 3 bases for J; bases not matched to a gene: 8. Germline V CDR1 and CDR2: MGHRA, YSYEKL. The CDR3 consists of 17 residues. CDR3 region: CASSLRPTSGHTGELFF. The CDR3 nucleotides are TGCGCCAGCAGCCTCCGCCCGACTAGCGGGCACACCGGGGAGCTGTTTTTT.

The CDR3 loop reads CASSADGLKSYEQYF. The CDR3 DNA reads TGTGCCAGCAGCGCGGACGGACTTAAATCCTACGAGCAGTACTTC. The chain employs TRBV9 and TRBJ2-7; D is perhaps TRBD2 (5 bases). CDR1 and CDR2 (germline): SGDLS, YYNGEE. The CDR3 loop spans 15 amino acids. Trimming removed 3 bases at V and 1 base at J, with 14 bases between.

The gene calls are TRBV6-6 and TRBJ1-4; possible D gene TRBD1, 6 bases. CDR1 MNHNY and CDR2 SVGAGI come from the germline V gene (reference sequence). Trimming removed 6 bases at V and 0 bases at J, with 11 bases between. This CDR3 contains 15 residues. The CDR3 spells CASRPRTATNEKLFF. Here the CDR3 DNA reads TGTGCCAGCAGACCTCGGACAGCAACTAATGAAAAACTGTTTTTT.